This section outlines one TCR beta chain sequence together with its context. This clone occurred a few times. The target of this receptor is not known. Base qualities are not at hand, and no much larger clone is one base apart. A single peripheral blood draw of approximately 0.11 L on average was collected from each donor into heparinised tubes. A BD FACSAria II and a panel including CD45RO, CCR7, CD25, CD127, CD95 and CD27 were used to sort naive, central memory, regulatory and stem cell-like memory CD4+ T cells. Purity was above 95% for every sorted population. PBMCs were isolated right away by Lymphoprep density gradient centrifugation and were stained directly, without culture. Samples were stained and sorted in pairs, with one healthy donor and one patient per experiment, so that batch effects were minimized. The entry originates in a study of beta chain features in type 1 diabetes (dated by TCRdb to the late 2010s). Looking at the study overall: Mean age, gender distribution, total cell number and subset yield did not differ between patients and healthy donors. Across all samples, about 110 million sorted cells were examined, and cell number per subset correlated strongly with RNA yield. The study compared TCRB repertoires of sorted circulating CD4+ T cell subsets between recently diagnosed type 1 diabetes patients and matched healthy donors. Regulatory and stem cell-like memory subsets were obtained from only 8 patients and about 8 healthy donors, while naive and central memory subsets were obtained from all 30 or so donors.

The High Capacity cDNA Reverse Transcription Kit was used to reverse transcribe all of the isolated RNA, meaning that expressed TCRB transcripts were what got sequenced. Deep immunoSEQ sequencing was performed on naive, central memory and regulatory T cell samples, with an average of roughly 3.6 million total reads per sample. Sorted cells were lysed in RLT buffer and RNA was extracted with DNase-treated RNeasy Micro or Mini kits, depending on cell number. Each cell subset was processed on its own to prevent cross-contamination, while patient and healthy donor samples were processed together. The immunoSEQ multiplex PCR was used to amplify TCRB sequences from cDNA, yielding 87-bp fragments that span the CDR3 region. Sequencing of the amplicons was done on the Illumina HiSeq platform. Turning to the authors' computational methods: Synthetic template baselines were used to correct PCR bias computationally, reads within Hamming distance 2 were collapsed together, and singletons that could not be merged were discarded. Reads were aligned to IMGT to assign V, D and J genes, CDR3 length, and insertions or deletions at six rearrangement sites. Within each subset, clonotype counts were normalized to sorted cell number, after which true diversity and Gini coefficients were computed with the tcR R package. The overlap coefficient, calculated on TCRB nucleotide sequences, was used to measure repertoire sharing. This immuneACCESS table, as held by TCRdb, lists in-frame sequences with V and J called but not all clones. Of the missing ones, under half trace to an unresolved V gene in checked studies; the others have no known cause. The V and J calls and clone size come from that table; D and trimming were worked out from the DNA. Here the sample has roughly 150,000 clones; roughly 9% occur a single time. 0.7% of the sample comes from the top ten.

What the work shows at the level of the full study, not this receptor alone: Patients with type 1 diabetes made fewer insertions and deleted more nucleotides at VDJ recombination sites, implying thymic rearrangement abnormalities. Shorter templates might be favored by PCR, yet because patient and control samples were amplified and corrected together, any such skew would affect both groups equally. Naive, central memory and regulatory TCRB repertoires appeared to be more similar among patients than among healthy donors. A moderate but significant shortening of TCRB CDR3 length was observed in type 1 diabetes patients in all four CD4+ subsets. Because cDNA was sequenced instead of genomic DNA, highly expressing activated cells could be over-represented, though the groups showed no difference in activation or CD3 levels. Only small numbers of individuals were included in the HLA sub-analyses, which left unresolved whether HLA type had any influence on TCRB rearrangement.

V is pruned by 2 bases and J by 7 bases, leaving 10 bases of the junction without a gene match. The CDR3 runs 15 residues from the cysteine to the phenylalanine. Only the CDR3 DNA stays, 45 bases, in frame from base 1. Reading the germline V gene (reference sequence) gives CDR1 SEHNR and CDR2 FQNEAQ. The chain is made from TRBV7-9 and TRBJ2-7; TRBD1 matches 8 bases in the middle. Specimen: central memory CD4+ T cells from blood. This TCR derives from a woman aged 25 to 39 with type 1 diabetes. The CDR3 region has the sequence CASSLRQGAYGEQYF. The DNA sequence is TGTGCCAGCAGCTTAAGGCAGGGGGCGTATGGGGAGCAGTACTTC.